A single sample gave rise to the 10 T cell receptor beta chains below, sequenced in a study of spatial heterogeneity in lung cancer. Via MiXCR, TCRdb re-called the 5' RACE reads, giving one row per CDR3 protein. The sample holds some 41,000 distinct CDR3 sequences, roughly 7.1% seen once. Time point meaning: sample taken at primary tumor resection. Tumor, nontumor lung or frozen PBMC supplied whole RNA, sequenced without sorting. Sequencing was performed on PBMCs, taken at surgery. Receptors originate from a female donor with early-stage non-small cell lung cancer.

This clonotype was seen a handful of times. V is TRBV7-9 and J is TRBJ2-5; D unresolved. Trimming took off 5 bases at V and 4 bases at J, with 14 bases between the two ends. The CDR3 is 14 residues long. Germline lookup yields CDR1 SEHNR and CDR2 FQNEAQ (reference sequence). CDR3 residues: CASSLAGFPETQYF. The DNA of the CDR3 is TGTGCCAGCAGCCTGGCCGGGTTTCCAGAGACCCAGTACTTC. Full variable domain (remainder filled in from reference TRBV7-9 and TRBJ2-5): DTGVSQNPRHKITKRGQNVTFRCDPISEHNRLYWYRQTLGQGPEFLTYFQNEAQLEKSRLLSDRFSAERPKGSFSTLEIQRTEQGDSAMYLCASSLAGFPETQYFGPGTRLLVL.

This clonotype was recorded many times. V and J are TRBV20-1 and TRBJ1-2; D call uncertain. The germline V gene encodes CDR1 DFQATT and CDR2 SNEGSKA (reference sequence). Trimming took 3 bases from V and 8 from J, leaving 13 bases between them. This CDR3 is 12 amino acids long. CDR3 amino acids: CSARPFGTGYTF. In DNA form, the CDR3 reads TGCAGTGCTAGGCCCTTCGGAACAGGCTACACCTTC.

The table lists this clonotype with many counts. The chain joins TRBV10-3 to TRBJ1-1, with a tentative D call TRBD1 (6 bases). V was clipped by 6 bases and J by 2 bases, with 10 bases between them. Germline V CDR1 and CDR2: ENHRY, SYGVKD. This CDR3 comprises 13 residues. In nucleotides, the CDR3 is TGTGCCATCAGCGACAGGTACAACACTGAAGCTTTCTTT. Residues: CAISDRYNTEAFF.

Ten or more counts support this clonotype. This chain connects TRBV5-5 to TRBJ1-6; D remains unclear. From germline, CDR1 is SGHKS and CDR2 YYEKEE (reference sequence). Trimming took off 0 bases at V and 4 bases at J, with 11 bases between the two ends. The CDR3 is 16 amino acids. The CDR3 is CASSLAPRSYNSPLHF. CDR3 DNA: TGTGCCAGCAGCTTGGCCCCACGCTCTTATAATTCACCCCTCCACTTT.

This clonotype was recorded a few times. The V and J genes are TRBV7-9 and TRBJ2-1, with D hard to call. This CDR3 comprises 12 residues. The V end was cut by 4 bases, the J end by 3 bases, with 4 bases between. In germline, CDR1 is SEHNR, CDR2 FQNEAQ (reference sequence). CDR3: CASSWDYNEQFF. The CDR3 region has the DNA TGTGCCAGCAGCTGGGACTACAATGAGCAGTTCTTC.

This clonotype was seen once. One end of the junction varies from germline; a read error may be responsible. This chain uses TRBV28 with TRBJ2-3, with 7 bases fitting TRBD1. This CDR3 spans 12 amino acids. CDR1 and CDR2 (germline): MDHEN, SYDVKM. CDR3 in amino acids: CASSLRGQGEIF. The CDR3 DNA follows: TGTGCCAGCAGTTTAAGGGGGCAGGGGGAGATTTTT.

At least ten counts were recorded for this clonotype. The chain uses TRBV5-1 and TRBJ2-7; D gene ambiguous. Looked up from germline, CDR1 is SGHRS and CDR2 is YFSETQ. This CDR3 has 14 amino acids. V lost 2 bases to trimming and J lost 0 bases, with 9 bases between them. This CDR3 is CASSFNTHSYEQYF. DNA for the CDR3: TGCGCCAGCAGCTTTAACACCCACTCCTACGAGCAGTACTTC.

This clonotype was seen more than once but under ten times. The chain carries TRBV5-1 and TRBJ2-2; no firm D call. CDR1 is SGHRS and CDR2 is YFSETQ in the germline V gene. V dropped 5 bases and J dropped 1 base, with 12 bases sitting between them. The CDR3 sequence is 15 residues long. CDR3 sequence reads: CASRLENLNTGELFF. CDR3 coding DNA: TGCGCCAGCAGGTTAGAGAACTTGAACACCGGGGAGCTGTTTTTT.

There are many counts of this clonotype. The rearrangement uses TRBV23-1 and TRBJ2-5; D is ambiguous. TRBV23-1 is recorded as an ORF, its role being uncertain. V was cut by 4 bases and J by 3 bases, with 6 bases left in between. The CDR3 is 12 amino acids. The CDR3 region is CASSLVEETQYF. The CDR3 DNA follows: TGCGCCAGCAGTCTGGTTGAAGAGACCCAGTACTTC.

A single count supports this clonotype. A junction end diverges from the germline sequence, so it may reflect a read error. The chain links TRBV13 to TRBJ2-5; D not resolved. The V gene's germline CDR1 is PRHDT and CDR2 FYEKMQ (reference sequence). The CDR3 runs to 13 residues. The CDR3 DNA follows: TGTGCCAGCAGCCCCCGGGTACAAGAGAACCAGTACTTC. Protein sequence: CASSPRVQENQYF.